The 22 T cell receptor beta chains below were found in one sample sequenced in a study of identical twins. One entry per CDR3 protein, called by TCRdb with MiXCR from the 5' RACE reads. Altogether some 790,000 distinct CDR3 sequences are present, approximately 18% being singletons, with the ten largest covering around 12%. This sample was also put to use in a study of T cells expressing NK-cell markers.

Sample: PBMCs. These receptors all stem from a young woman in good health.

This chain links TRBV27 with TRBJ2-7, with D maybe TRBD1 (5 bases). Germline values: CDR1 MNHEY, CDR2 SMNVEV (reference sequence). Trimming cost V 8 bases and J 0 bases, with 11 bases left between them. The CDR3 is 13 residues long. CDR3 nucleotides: TGTGCCAGCTCGACAGCATACTCCTACGAGCAGTACTTC. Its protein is CASSTAYSYEQYF.

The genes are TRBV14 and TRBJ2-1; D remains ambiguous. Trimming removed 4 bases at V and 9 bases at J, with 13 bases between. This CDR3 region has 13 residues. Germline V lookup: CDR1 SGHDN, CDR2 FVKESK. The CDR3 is CASSPTYRGEQFF. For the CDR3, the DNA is TGTGCCAGCAGCCCGACTTATCGTGGTGAGCAGTTCTTC.

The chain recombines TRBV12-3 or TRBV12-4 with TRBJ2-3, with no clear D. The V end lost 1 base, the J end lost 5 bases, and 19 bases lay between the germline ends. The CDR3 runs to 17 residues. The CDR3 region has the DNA TGTGCCAGCAGTTTAGGTTTTGGAGCTAGGCTCGAAGATACGCAGTATTTT. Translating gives CASSLGFGARLEDTQYF.

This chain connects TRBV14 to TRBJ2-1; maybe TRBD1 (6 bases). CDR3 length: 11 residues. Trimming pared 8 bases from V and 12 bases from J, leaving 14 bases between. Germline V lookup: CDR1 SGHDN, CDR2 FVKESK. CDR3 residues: CASGAYRAQFF. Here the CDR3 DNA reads TGTGCCAGCGGAGCGTACAGGGCGCAGTTCTTC.

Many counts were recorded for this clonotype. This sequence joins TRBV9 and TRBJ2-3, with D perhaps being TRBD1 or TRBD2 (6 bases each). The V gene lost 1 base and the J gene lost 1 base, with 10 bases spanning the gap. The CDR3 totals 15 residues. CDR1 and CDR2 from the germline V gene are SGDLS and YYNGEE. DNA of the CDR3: TGTGCCAGCAGCGTAAGGGGGGCTGGCACAGATACGCAGTATTTT. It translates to CASSVRGAGTDTQYF.

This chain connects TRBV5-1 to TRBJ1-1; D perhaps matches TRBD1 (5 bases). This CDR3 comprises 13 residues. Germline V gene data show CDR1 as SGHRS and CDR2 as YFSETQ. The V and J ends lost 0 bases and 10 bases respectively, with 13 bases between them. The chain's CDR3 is CASSLARVGRAFF. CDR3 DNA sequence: TGCGCCAGCAGCTTGGCCAGGGTGGGACGAGCTTTCTTT.

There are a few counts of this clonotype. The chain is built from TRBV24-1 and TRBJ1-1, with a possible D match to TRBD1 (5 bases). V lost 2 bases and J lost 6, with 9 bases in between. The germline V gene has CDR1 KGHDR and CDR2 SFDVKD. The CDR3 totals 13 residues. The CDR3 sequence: CATSDWGRPEAFF. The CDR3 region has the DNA TGTGCCACCAGTGATTGGGGCAGGCCTGAAGCTTTCTTT.

The CDR3 DNA follows: TGTGCCACCAGCCCTAGCGGGCCGAACACCGGGGAGCTGTTTTTT. Its translation: CATSPSGPNTGELFF. The rearrangement links TRBV15 to TRBJ2-2, with 8 positions matching TRBD2. The CDR3 has 15 residues. V gave up 5 bases and J gave up 0 bases; unmatched junction bases: 2. CDR1 and CDR2 (germline): LNHNV, YYDKDF (reference sequence).

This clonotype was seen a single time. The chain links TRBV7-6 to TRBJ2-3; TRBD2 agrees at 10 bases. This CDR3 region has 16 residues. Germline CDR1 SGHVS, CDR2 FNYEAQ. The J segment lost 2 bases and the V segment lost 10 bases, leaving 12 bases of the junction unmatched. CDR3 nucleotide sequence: TGTGCCACAACACCCCTAACTAGCGGGGCCACAGATACGCAGTATTTT. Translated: CATTPLTSGATDTQYF.

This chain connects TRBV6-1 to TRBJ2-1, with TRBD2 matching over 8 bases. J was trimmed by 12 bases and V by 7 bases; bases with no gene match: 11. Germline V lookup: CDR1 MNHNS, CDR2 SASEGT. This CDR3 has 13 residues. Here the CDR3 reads CASTSGGLGGQFF. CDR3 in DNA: TGTGCCAGCACCAGCGGGGGCCTTGGGGGGCAGTTCTTC.

This CDR3 reads CASSASRRADTQYF. The DNA of the CDR3 is TGTGCCAGCAGCGCGTCCCGGAGGGCAGATACGCAGTATTTT. The chain links TRBV5-8 to TRBJ2-3; maybe TRBD2 (6 bases). The V gene lost 4 bases and the J gene lost 4 bases, with 13 bases spanning the gap. Germline CDR1 reads SGHTS; CDR2 reads YDEGEE. The CDR3 spans 14 residues.

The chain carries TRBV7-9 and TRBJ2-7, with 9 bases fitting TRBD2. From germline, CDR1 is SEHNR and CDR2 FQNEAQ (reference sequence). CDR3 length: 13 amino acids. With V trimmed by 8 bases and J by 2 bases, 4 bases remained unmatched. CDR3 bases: TGTGCCAGCTCGGGACTAGCTCCCTACGAGCAGTACTTC. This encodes CASSGLAPYEQYF.

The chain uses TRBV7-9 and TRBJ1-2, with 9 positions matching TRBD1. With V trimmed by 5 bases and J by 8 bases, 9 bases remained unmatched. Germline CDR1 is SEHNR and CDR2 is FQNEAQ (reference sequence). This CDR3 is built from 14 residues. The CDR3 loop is CASSTGQGLRGYTF. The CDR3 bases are TGTGCCAGCAGCACGGGACAGGGATTAAGGGGCTACACCTTC.

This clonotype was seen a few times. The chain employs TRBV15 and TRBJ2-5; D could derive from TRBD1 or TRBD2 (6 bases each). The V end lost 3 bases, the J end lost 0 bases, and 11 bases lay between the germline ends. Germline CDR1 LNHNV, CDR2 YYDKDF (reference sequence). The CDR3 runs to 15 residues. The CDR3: CATSRPGDYQETQYF. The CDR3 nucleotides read TGTGCCACCAGCAGGCCAGGGGACTACCAAGAGACCCAGTACTTC.

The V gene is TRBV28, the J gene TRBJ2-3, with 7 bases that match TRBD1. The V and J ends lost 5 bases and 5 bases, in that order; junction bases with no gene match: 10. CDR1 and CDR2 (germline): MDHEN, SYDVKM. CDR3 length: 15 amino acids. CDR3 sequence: CASSQPWSGGDTQYF. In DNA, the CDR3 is TGTGCCAGCAGTCAACCTTGGTCAGGGGGAGATACGCAGTATTTT. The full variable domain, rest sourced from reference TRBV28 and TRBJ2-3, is DVKVTQSSRYLVKRTGEKVFLECVQDMDHENMFWYRQDPGLGLRLIYFSYDVKMKEKGDIPEGYSVSREKKERFSLILESASTNQTSMYLCASSQPWSGGDTQYFGPGTRLTVL.

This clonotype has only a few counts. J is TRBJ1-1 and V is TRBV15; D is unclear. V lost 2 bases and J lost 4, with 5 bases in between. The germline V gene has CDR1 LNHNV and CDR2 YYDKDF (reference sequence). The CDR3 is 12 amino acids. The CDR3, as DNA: TGTGCCACCAGCAGACACGGCACTGAAGCTTTCTTT. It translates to CATSRHGTEAFF.

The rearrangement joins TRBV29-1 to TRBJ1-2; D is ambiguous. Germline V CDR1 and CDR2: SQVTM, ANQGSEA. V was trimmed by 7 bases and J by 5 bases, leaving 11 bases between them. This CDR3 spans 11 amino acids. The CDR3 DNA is TGCAGCGCCCAAGGCCGATATGGCTACACCTTC. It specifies CSAQGRYGYTF. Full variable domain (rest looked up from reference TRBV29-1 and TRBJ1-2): SAVISQKPSRDICQRGTSLTIQCQVDSQVTMMFWYRQQPGQSLTLIATANQGSEATYESGFVIDKFPISRPNLTFSTLTVSNMSPEDSSIYLCSAQGRYGYTFGSGTRLTVV.

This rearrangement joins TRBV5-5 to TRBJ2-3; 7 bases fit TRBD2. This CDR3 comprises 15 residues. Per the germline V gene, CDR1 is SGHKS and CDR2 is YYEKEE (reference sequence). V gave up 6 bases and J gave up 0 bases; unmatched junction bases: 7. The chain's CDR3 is CASTPRLASTDTQYF. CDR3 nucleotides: TGTGCCAGCACCCCCCGACTAGCCAGCACAGATACGCAGTATTTT.

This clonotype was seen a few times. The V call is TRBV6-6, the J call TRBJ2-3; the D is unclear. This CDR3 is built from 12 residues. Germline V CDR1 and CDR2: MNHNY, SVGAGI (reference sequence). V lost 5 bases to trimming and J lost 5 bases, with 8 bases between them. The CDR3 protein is CASSMAGDTQYF. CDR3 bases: TGTGCCAGCAGTATGGCAGGAGATACGCAGTATTTT.

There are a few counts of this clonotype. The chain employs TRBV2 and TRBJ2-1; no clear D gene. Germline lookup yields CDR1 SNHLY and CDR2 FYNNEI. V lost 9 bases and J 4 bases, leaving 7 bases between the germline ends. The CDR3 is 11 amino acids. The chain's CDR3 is CASPVYNEQFF. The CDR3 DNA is TGTGCCAGTCCTGTGTACAATGAGCAGTTCTTC.

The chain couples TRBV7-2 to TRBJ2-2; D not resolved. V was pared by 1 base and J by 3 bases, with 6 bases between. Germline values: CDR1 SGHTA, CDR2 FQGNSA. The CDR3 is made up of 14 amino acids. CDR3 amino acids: CASSLVSYTGELFF. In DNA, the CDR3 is TGTGCCAGCAGCTTAGTGTCGTACACCGGGGAGCTGTTTTTT.

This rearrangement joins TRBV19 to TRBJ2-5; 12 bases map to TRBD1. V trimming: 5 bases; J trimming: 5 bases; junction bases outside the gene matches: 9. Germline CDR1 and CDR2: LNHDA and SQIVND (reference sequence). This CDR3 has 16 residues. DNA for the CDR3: TGTGCCAGTAGTGACCCAGGGACAGGGGGCGCGGAGACCCAGTACTTC. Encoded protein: CASSDPGTGGAETQYF.